Listed here are 29 T cell receptor beta chains from one sample, sequenced in a study of cytomegalovirus exposure and HLA in healthy donors. Only in-frame clones appear in the TCRdb table, and some are missing; sequencing was by immunoSEQ multiplex PCR. The sample records 200,000 to 250,000 clones, about 89% being singletons. The material sequenced was PBMCs. Source of these receptors: a woman younger than 30 in good health and CMV-seronegative.

For this clone: Sequence at one end of the junction differs from germline and may be a read error. Other DNA sequences in the same sample also yield this CDR3. This chain joins TRBV25-1 and TRBJ2-3, with D perhaps TRBD2 (7 bases). In germline, CDR1 is MGHDK, CDR2 SYGVNS. The CDR3 sequence is 15 residues long. The CDR3 loop reads CASSGGGRSADTQYF. In DNA form, the CDR3 reads TGTGCCAGCAGTGGGGGGGGGCGCAGCGCAGATACGCAATATTTT.

The V and J genes are TRBV7-3 and TRBJ2-1, with D possibly being TRBD2 (5 bases). CDR1 is SGHTA, CDR2 FQGTGA, per germline. The V end was cut by 1 base, the J end by 6 bases, with 10 bases between. This CDR3 is 14 amino acids long. CDR3 sequence: CASSLRRKPNEQFF. CDR3 in DNA: TGTGCCAGCAGCTTAAGGAGGAAACCCAATGAGCAGTTCTTC.

The V gene is TRBV2, the J gene TRBJ1-4; D call uncertain. V was cut by 4 bases and J by 8 bases, with 11 bases left in between. The CDR3 is 13 amino acids. Looked up from germline, CDR1 is SNHLY and CDR2 is FYNNEI. The CDR3 region is CASSASLGEKLFF. The CDR3 DNA reads as TGTGCCAGCAGTGCATCCCTAGGAGAAAAACTGTTTTTT.

The chain has TRBV30 and TRBJ1-1; D ambiguous. Trimming removed 3 bases from V and 3 bases from J, with 14 bases in between. Germline lookup yields CDR1 GTSNPN and CDR2 SVGIG (reference sequence). CDR3 length: 14 residues. DNA for the CDR3: TGTGCCTGGAGCGCAAGCCAACGCCACACTGAAGCTTTCTTT. Its translation: CAWSASQRHTEAFF.

The table lists this clone with a count of one. The chain uses TRBV9 and TRBJ2-1; a possible D gene is TRBD2 (6 bases). This CDR3 has 22 residues. In germline, CDR1 is SGDLS, CDR2 YYNGEE. V lost 0 bases and J 4 bases, leaving 32 bases between the germline ends. CDR3 sequence: CASSVESRSAGRPHSKYNEQFF. For the CDR3, the DNA is TGTGCCAGCAGCGTAGAGTCGCGTTCCGCGGGGCGCCCACATTCGAAATACAATGAGCAGTTCTTC. Supplemented by reference TRBV9 and TRBJ2-1, the full variable domain reads DSGVTQTPKHLITATGQRVTLRCSPRSGDLSVYWYQQSLDQGLQFLIQYYNGEERAKGNILERFSAQQFPDLHSELNLSSLELGDSALYFCASSVESRSAGRPHSKYNEQFFGPGTRLTVL.

This chain joins TRBV6-4 and TRBJ2-2; tentative D call: TRBD2 (5 bases). V dropped 8 bases and J dropped 0 bases, with 13 bases sitting between them. CDR3 length equals 15 residues. Germline CDR1 MRHNA, CDR2 SNTAGT. The CDR3 coding sequence is TGTGCCAGCTCGGAGAAAGCGGCGAACACCGGGGAGCTGTTTTTT. Its protein product is CASSEKAANTGELFF.

The count of this clone is one. The chain couples TRBV10-3 to TRBJ2-6; 12 bases are a match to TRBD2. V lost 4 bases to trimming and J lost 0 bases; unmatched junction nucleotides: 10. The CDR3 has 20 amino acids. Germline CDR1 is ENHRY and CDR2 is SYGVKD. CDR3 nucleotides: TGTGCCATCAGTGGTCAACAAGGACTAGCGGGATCCTCTGGGGCCAACGTCCTGACTTTC. Its translation: CAISGQQGLAGSSGANVLTF.

This chain uses TRBV2 with TRBJ2-1; 11 bases are a match to TRBD2. This CDR3 region has 17 residues. Germline trimming cut 4 bases from V and 8 bases from J; bases unmatched to any gene: 13. Per the germline V gene, CDR1 is SNHLY and CDR2 is FYNNEI. The CDR3 sequence is CASSATRTSGSKDEQFF. CDR3 DNA sequence: TGTGCCAGCAGTGCAACCAGAACTAGCGGGAGTAAGGATGAGCAGTTCTTC.

CDR3 amino acids: CATSRLGGTSYNEQFF. DNA of the CDR3: TGTGCCACCAGCAGACTAGGCGGGACCTCCTACAATGAGCAGTTCTTC. The chain joins TRBV15 to TRBJ2-1, with a tentative D call TRBD2 (6 bases). Deletions cut 2 bases from V and 0 bases from J, with 11 bases between. This CDR3 is built from 16 residues. Germline V gives CDR1 LNHNV, CDR2 YYDKDF (reference sequence).

This sequence joins TRBV30 and TRBJ1-5; a possible D gene is TRBD1 (6 bases). V was pared by 8 bases and J by 4 bases, with 18 bases between. This CDR3 comprises 14 residues. CDR1 GTSNPN and CDR2 SVGIG come from the germline V gene (reference sequence). Written as DNA, the CDR3 is TGTGCCGCAACCTCAGGGGCGAGAAATCAGCCCCAGCATTTT. Translating gives CAATSGARNQPQHF.

The chain joins TRBV6-1 to TRBJ2-3; 10 nucleotides line up with TRBD2. Germline CDR1 and CDR2: MNHNS and SASEGT. The CDR3 runs to 15 residues. Losses at the gene ends were 8 bases for V and 4 bases for J; bases not matched to a gene: 9. The CDR3 reads CASAGGLAGADTQYF. The CDR3, as DNA: TGTGCCAGCGCGGGGGGCCTAGCGGGAGCAGATACGCAGTATTTT.

This clone occurred once. V usage is TRBV5-4 and J usage is TRBJ2-7, with 10 bases lining up with TRBD1. The V segment lost 5 bases and the J segment 6 bases; nucleotides outside the gene matches: 14. Germline CDR1 SGHNT, CDR2 YYREEE (reference sequence). This CDR3 has 16 amino acids. The CDR3 sequence is CASRKDRDRGLAEQYF. The CDR3 nucleotides are TGTGCCAGCAGAAAAGATAGGGACAGGGGATTGGCCGAGCAGTACTTC.

The V call is TRBV5-1, the J call TRBJ2-3, with 12 nucleotides matching TRBD2. V lost 4 bases, J lost 3 bases, and 9 bases stayed unmatched. The germline V gene has CDR1 SGHRS and CDR2 YFSETQ. The CDR3 runs to 17 residues. DNA for the CDR3: TGCGCCAGCAGCCCCCGGACTAGCGGGAAGCAGACAGATACGCAGTATTTT. This encodes CASSPRTSGKQTDTQYF.

V is TRBV30 and J is TRBJ2-7; D is undetermined. The CDR3 is 8 amino acids. V was cut by 8 bases and J by 6 bases, with 5 bases left in between. From germline, CDR1 is GTSNPN and CDR2 SVGIG (reference sequence). CDR3 region: CARGEQYF. In DNA form, the CDR3 reads TGTGCCCGCGGCGAGCAGTACTTC.

This chain joins TRBV5-1 and TRBJ1-1; no clear D gene. The V gene lost 4 bases and the J gene lost 1 base, with 11 bases spanning the gap. This CDR3 comprises 14 residues. Per germline, CDR1 SGHRS and CDR2 YFSETQ. This chain's CDR3 is CASSPEARNTEAFF. Written as DNA, the CDR3 is TGCGCCAGCAGCCCTGAGGCGCGGAACACTGAAGCTTTCTTT.

The rearrangement joins TRBV28 to TRBJ2-2; possible D gene TRBD1, 5 bases. The CDR3 runs to 13 residues. Germline V gene data show CDR1 as MDHEN and CDR2 as SYDVKM. V gave up 8 bases and J gave up 3 bases, with 10 bases separating them. In nucleotides, the CDR3 is TGTGCCAGCGATAGGGGCGACACCGGGGAGCTGTTTTTT. This codes for CASDRGDTGELFF.

This clone was observed once. A read error may account for a junction end that differs from germline. The V gene is TRBV20-1, the J gene TRBJ2-7, with D maybe TRBD1 (6 bases). The germline CDR1 and CDR2 sequences are DFQATT and SNEGSKA (reference sequence). The CDR3 consists of 11 residues. CDR3 residues: CSDRLTYGQYF. CDR3 sequence (DNA): TGCAGCGACAGGTTGACCTACGGGCAGTACTTC.

The chain employs TRBV15 and TRBJ1-4; D might be TRBD1 (5 bases). V lost 5 bases and J lost 2, with 12 bases in between. The CDR3 length is 15 residues. Germline V gene sequence: CDR1 LNHNV, CDR2 YYDKDF (reference sequence). CDR3 region: CATSYPTATNEKLFF. The CDR3 nucleotides read TGTGCCACCAGCTACCCGACAGCCACTAATGAAAAACTGTTTTTT.

V and J are TRBV28 and TRBJ1-1; possibly TRBD1 for D (5 bases). The CDR3 is 13 residues long. CDR1 and CDR2 (germline): MDHEN, SYDVKM. Trimming pared 6 bases from V and 5 bases from J, leaving 13 bases between. CDR3 DNA sequence: TGTGCCAGCAGGGACACTCCAGCGACTGAAGCTTTCTTT. Protein product: CASRDTPATEAFF.

This chain uses TRBV19 with TRBJ1-1; 9 nucleotides align to TRBD1. CDR3 length: 15 residues. The V and J ends lost 5 bases and 7 bases, in that order; junction bases with no gene match: 11. Per the germline V gene, CDR1 is LNHDA and CDR2 is SQIVND (reference sequence). The CDR3 nucleotides read TGTGCCAGTAGTGAGCTTGGGGACAGGGCAATTGAAGCTTTCTTT. The encoded protein is CASSELGDRAIEAFF. Based on the CDR3 plus reference TRBV19 and TRBJ1-1, the full variable domain is DGGITQSPKYLFRKEGQNVTLSCEQNLNHDAMYWYRQDPGQGLRLIYYSQIVNDFQKGDIAEGYSVSREKKESFPLTVTSAQKNPTAFYLCASSELGDRAIEAFFGQGTRLTVV.

In DNA form, the CDR3 reads TGTGCCAGCAGGGGGGCCGCTTGGAAGCAGTTCTTC. Its protein is CASRGAAWKQFF. V is TRBV27 and J is TRBJ2-1, with D perhaps matching TRBD1 (6 bases). The germline V gene has CDR1 MNHEY and CDR2 SMNVEV (reference sequence). The CDR3 consists of 12 residues. V was shortened by 6 bases and J by 11 bases, with 14 bases between the two germline ends.

The V gene is TRBV5-1, the J gene TRBJ2-5; D unresolved. Per germline, CDR1 SGHRS and CDR2 YFSETQ. Trimming took off 5 bases at V and 5 bases at J, with 13 bases between the two ends. The CDR3 covers 13 residues. This CDR3 reads CASRTQDRETQYF. CDR3 bases: TGCGCCAGCAGAACCCAGGATAGGGAGACCCAGTACTTC.

This chain connects TRBV6-5 to TRBJ1-4, with D hard to call. This CDR3 has 12 residues. The V end was cut by 2 bases, the J end by 7 bases, with 5 bases between. The V gene's germline CDR1 is MNHEY and CDR2 SVGAGI. CDR3 sequence: CASSYIGEKLFF. As DNA, the CDR3 is TGTGCCAGCAGTTACATCGGTGAAAAACTGTTTTTT.

V usage is TRBV27 and J usage is TRBJ1-1; D is perhaps TRBD1 (5 bases). Germline-derived CDR1 and CDR2 are MNHEY and SMNVEV (reference sequence). V was trimmed by 1 base and J by 5 bases, leaving 8 bases between them. There are 13 residues in the CDR3. CDR3 sequence: CASSLWEGTEAFF. CDR3 coding DNA: TGTGCCAGCAGTTTATGGGAGGGGACTGAAGCTTTCTTT.

The chain employs TRBV20-1 and TRBJ2-1; maybe TRBD1 (5 bases). With 3 bases removed from V and 9 bases from J, the gap between germline ends came to 9 bases. This CDR3 spans 11 amino acids. The V gene's germline CDR1 is DFQATT and CDR2 SNEGSKA (reference sequence). CDR3 protein: CSASHRGEQFF. The DNA for the CDR3 is TGCAGTGCTAGTCATAGGGGTGAGCAGTTCTTC.

The CDR3 here is CASSPPENYGYTF. CDR3 nucleotides: TGTGCCAGCAGCCCACCGGAGAACTATGGCTACACCTTC. V gene TRBV28 combines with J gene TRBJ1-2; D gene unclear. V was trimmed by 6 bases and J by 2 bases, leaving 10 bases between them. The CDR3 is 13 amino acids. Germline lookup yields CDR1 MDHEN and CDR2 SYDVKM.

This chain links TRBV4-2 with TRBJ2-1; 9 nucleotides align to TRBD2. In germline, CDR1 is LGHNA, CDR2 YNFKEQ. The length of the CDR3 is 16 residues. V dropped 0 bases and J dropped 10; count of bases not matched to a gene: 10. The CDR3 loop reads CASSQDPSGTIREQFF. In DNA form, the CDR3 reads TGTGCCAGCAGCCAAGATCCTAGCGGGACAATCAGAGAGCAGTTCTTC.

This chain uses TRBV9 with TRBJ1-1; D not resolved. Trimming removed 0 bases at V and 2 bases at J, with 11 bases between. The germline V gene has CDR1 SGDLS and CDR2 YYNGEE. This CDR3 is built from 15 residues. The CDR3: CASSVGPGGNTEAFF. The DNA for the CDR3 is TGTGCCAGCAGCGTAGGACCGGGAGGAAACACTGAAGCTTTCTTT.

The chain uses TRBV19 and TRBJ1-5; a weak D match, TRBD1 (5 bases). CDR1 and CDR2 (germline): LNHDA, SQIVND (reference sequence). This CDR3 contains 16 residues. V lost 1 base, J lost 7 bases, and 17 bases lay in between. The CDR3 DNA is TGTGCCAGTAGTATAGTTGGGAGGCAGGGAGAGCAGCCCCAGCATTTT. Amino acid sequence: CASSIVGRQGEQPQHF.